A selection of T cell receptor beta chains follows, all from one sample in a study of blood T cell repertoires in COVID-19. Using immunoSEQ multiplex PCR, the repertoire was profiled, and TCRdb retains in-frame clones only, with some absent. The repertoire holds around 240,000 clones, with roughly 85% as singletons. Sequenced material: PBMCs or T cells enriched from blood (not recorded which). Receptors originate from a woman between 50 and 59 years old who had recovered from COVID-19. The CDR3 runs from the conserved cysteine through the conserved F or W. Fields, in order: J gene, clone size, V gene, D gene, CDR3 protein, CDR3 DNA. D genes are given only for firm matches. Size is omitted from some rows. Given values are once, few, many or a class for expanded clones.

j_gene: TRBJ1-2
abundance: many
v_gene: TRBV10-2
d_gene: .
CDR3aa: CASRDPTMGSNYGYTF
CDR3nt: TGCGCCAGCAGAGACCCTACGATGGGGAGCAACTATGGCTACACCTTC

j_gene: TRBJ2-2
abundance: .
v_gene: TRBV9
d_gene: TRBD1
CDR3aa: CASSVRTGGTGELFF
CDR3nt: TGTGCCAGCAGCGTAAGGACAGGGGGCACCGGGGAGCTGTTTTTT

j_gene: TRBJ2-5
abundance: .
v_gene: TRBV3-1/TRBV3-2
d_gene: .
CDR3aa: CASSPRGGDGAQYF
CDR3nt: TGTGCCAGCAGCCCAAGAGGGGGGGACGGGGCCCAGTACTTC

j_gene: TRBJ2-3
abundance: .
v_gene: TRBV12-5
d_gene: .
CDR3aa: CASGITDTQYF
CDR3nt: TGTGCTAGTGGTATAACAGATACGCAGTATTTT

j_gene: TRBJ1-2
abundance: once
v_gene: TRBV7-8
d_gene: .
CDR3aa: CASSTPQGATWGYTF
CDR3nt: TGTGCCAGCAGCACCCCACAGGGTGCCACTTGGGGCTACACCTTC

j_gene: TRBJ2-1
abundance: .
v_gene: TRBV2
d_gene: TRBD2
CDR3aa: CASLSREGPSNEQFF
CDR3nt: TGTGCCAGCCTTTCTAGGGAGGGGCCCTCCAATGAGCAGTTCTTC

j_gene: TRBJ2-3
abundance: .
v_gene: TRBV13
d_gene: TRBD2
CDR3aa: CASSLRGLAAPDTQYF
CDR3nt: TGTGCCAGCAGCTTACGGGGCCTAGCGGCCCCGGATACGCAGTATTTT

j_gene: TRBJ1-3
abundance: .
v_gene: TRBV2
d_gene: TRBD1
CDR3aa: CASSLDRVEGHTIYF
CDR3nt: TGTGCCAGCAGTTTGGACAGGGTCGAAGGACACACCATATATTTT

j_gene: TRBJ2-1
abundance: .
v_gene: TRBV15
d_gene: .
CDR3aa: CATSRANGEGVDEQFF
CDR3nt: TGTGCCACCAGCAGAGCTAATGGAGAGGGTGTCGATGAGCAGTTCTTC

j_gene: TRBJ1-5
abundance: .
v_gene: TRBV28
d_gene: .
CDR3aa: CASRDNSNQPQHF
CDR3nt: TGTGCCAGCCGGGACAATAGCAATCAGCCCCAGCATTTT

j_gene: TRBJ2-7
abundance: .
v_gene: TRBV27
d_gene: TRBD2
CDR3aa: CASRATSWSSYEQYF
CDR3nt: TGTGCCAGCAGAGCGACTAGCTGGAGCTCCTACGAGCAGTACTTC

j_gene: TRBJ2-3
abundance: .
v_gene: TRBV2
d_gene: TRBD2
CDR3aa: CASQRAGVTDTQYF
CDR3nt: TGTGCCAGCCAACGAGCGGGAGTCACAGATACGCAGTATTTT

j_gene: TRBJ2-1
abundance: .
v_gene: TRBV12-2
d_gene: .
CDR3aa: CASRFRRDYNEQFF
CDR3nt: TGTGCAAGTCGCTTCCGCCGGGACTACAATGAGCAGTTCTTC

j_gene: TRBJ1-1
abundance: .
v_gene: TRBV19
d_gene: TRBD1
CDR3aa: CASSILPDRGEAFF
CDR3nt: TGTGCCAGTAGTATACTCCCCGACAGGGGTGAAGCTTTCTTT

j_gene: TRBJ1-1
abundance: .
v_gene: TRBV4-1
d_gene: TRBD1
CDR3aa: CASSPLRTGNTEAFF
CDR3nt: TGCGCCAGCAGCCCTTTAAGGACAGGGAACACTGAAGCTTTCTTT

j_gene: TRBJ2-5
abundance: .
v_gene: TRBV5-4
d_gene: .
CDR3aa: CASSFQAQETQYF
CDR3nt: TGTGCCAGCAGCTTTCAAGCACAGGAGACCCAGTACTTC

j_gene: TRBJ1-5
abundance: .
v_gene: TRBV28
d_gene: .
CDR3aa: CASSLYTGLGQPQHF
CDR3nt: TGTGCCAGCAGTTTATATACCGGGTTAGGTCAGCCCCAGCATTTT

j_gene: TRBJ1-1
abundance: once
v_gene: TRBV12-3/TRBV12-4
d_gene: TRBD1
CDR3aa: CASRTGFVQAFF
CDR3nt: TGTGCCAGCAGGACAGGGTTTGTGCAAGCTTTCTTT

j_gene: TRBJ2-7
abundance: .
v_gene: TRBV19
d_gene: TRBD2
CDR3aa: CASSGGLAGSFHEQYF
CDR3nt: TGTGCCAGTAGTGGGGGACTAGCGGGATCGTTCCACGAGCAGTACTTC

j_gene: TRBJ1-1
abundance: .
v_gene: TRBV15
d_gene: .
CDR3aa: CATTQLDRLNTEAFF
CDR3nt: TGTGCCACTACCCAGCTCGACAGACTGAACACTGAAGCTTTCTTT

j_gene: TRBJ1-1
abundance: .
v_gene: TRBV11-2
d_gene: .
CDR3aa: CASSLTLSYTEAFF
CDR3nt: TGTGCCAGCAGCTTAACTCTGAGTTACACTGAAGCTTTCTTT

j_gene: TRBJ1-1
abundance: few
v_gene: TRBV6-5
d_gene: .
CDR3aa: CASSFRGPVGRTEAFF
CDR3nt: TGTGCCAGCAGTTTCCGAGGCCCCGTCGGTCGCACTGAAGCTTTCTTT

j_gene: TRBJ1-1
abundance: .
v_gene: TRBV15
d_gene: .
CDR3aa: CATSSPWGDAFF
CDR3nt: TGTGCCACCAGCAGTCCTTGGGGGGACGCTTTCTTT

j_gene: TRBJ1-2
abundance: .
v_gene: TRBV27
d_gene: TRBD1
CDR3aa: CASSLLPGQGGYGYTF
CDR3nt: TGTGCCAGCAGTTTATTACCGGGACAGGGGGGCTATGGCTACACCTTC

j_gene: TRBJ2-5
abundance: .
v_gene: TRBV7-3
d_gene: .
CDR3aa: CASSLTRESETQYF
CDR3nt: TGTGCCAGCAGCTTAACACGGGAATCAGAGACCCAGTACTTC

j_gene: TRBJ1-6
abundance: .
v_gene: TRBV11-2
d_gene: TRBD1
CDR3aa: CASSLGQGDNSPLHF
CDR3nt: TGTGCCAGCAGCTTAGGACAGGGGGATAATTCACCCCTCCACTTT

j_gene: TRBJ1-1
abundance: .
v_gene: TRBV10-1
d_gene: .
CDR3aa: CASSEGGTEAFF
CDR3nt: TGCGCCAGCAGTGAAGGAGGCACTGAAGCTTTCTTT

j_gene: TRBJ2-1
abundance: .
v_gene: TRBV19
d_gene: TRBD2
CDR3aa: CASSIQREYNEQFF
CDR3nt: TGTGCCAGTAGTATACAGCGGGAGTACAATGAGCAGTTCTTC

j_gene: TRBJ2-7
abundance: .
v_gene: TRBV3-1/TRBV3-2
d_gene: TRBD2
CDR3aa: CASSPAGGQGEQYF
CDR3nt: TGTGCCAGCAGCCCAGCGGGGGGCCAGGGAGAGCAGTACTTC

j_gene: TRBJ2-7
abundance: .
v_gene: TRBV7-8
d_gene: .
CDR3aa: CASSLGRTFYEQYF
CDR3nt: TGTGCCAGCAGCTTAGGGAGGACTTTCTACGAGCAGTACTTC

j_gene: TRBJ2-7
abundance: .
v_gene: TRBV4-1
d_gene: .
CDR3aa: CASHPGAGTYEQYF
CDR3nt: TGCGCCAGCCATCCTGGGGCGGGGACCTACGAGCAGTACTTC

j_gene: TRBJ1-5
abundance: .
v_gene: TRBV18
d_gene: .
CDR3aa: CASSPQKGGQPQHF
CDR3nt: TGTGCCAGCTCACCACAGAAGGGGGGGCAGCCCCAGCATTTT

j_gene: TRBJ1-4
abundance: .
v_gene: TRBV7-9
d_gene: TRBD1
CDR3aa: CASSDIPGQANEKLFF
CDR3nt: TGTGCCAGCAGCGATATACCGGGACAGGCTAATGAAAAACTGTTTTTT

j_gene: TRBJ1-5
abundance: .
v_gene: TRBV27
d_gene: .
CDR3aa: CASSSGMDSNQPQHF
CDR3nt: TGTGCCAGCAGCTCAGGGATGGATAGCAATCAGCCCCAGCATTTT

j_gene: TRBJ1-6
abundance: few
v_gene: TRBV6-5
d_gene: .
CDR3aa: CASSYGGRSPLHF
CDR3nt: TGTGCCAGCAGTTACGGTGGGAGGTCACCCCTCCACTTT

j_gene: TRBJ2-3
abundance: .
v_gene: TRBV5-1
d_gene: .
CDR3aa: CASSLDGGGADTQYF
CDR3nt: TGCGCCAGCAGCTTGGATGGCGGGGGCGCAGATACGCAGTATTTT

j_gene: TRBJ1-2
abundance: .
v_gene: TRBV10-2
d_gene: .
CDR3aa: CASSEYHTGGAF
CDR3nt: TGCGCCAGCAGTGAGTATCACACAGGCGGCGCCTTC

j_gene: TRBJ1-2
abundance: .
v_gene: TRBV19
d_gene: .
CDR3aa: CASSINRRVNYGYTF
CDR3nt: TGTGCCAGTAGTATTAATCGCCGGGTTAACTATGGCTACACCTTC

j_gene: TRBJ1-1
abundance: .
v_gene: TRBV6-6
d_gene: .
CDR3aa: CASSYGRGRANTEAFF
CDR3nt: TGTGCCAGCAGTTACGGGCGGGGCAGGGCGAACACTGAAGCTTTCTTT

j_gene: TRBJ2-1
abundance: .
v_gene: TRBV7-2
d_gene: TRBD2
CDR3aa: CASSLVGTSGSSEQFF
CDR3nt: TGTGCCAGCAGCTTAGTGGGGACTAGCGGGAGTAGTGAGCAGTTCTTC

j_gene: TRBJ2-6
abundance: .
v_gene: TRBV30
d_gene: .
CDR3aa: CACTGTGSSGANVLTF
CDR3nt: TGTGCCTGTACCGGGACCGGGAGCTCTGGGGCCAACGTCCTGACTTTC

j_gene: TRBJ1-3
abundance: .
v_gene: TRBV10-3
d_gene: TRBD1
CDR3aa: CAIRQGAGGNTIYF
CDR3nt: TGTGCCATCAGACAGGGGGCTGGTGGAAACACCATATATTTT

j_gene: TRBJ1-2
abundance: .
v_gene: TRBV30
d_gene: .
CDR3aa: CAWSVGDTANYGYTF
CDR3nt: TGTGCCTGGAGTGTAGGGGACACAGCTAACTATGGCTACACCTTC